Following are 22 T cell receptor beta chains from one sample sequenced in a study of long-term antiretroviral therapy in people with HIV (dated by TCRdb to 2021 to 2024). Sequencing of the TRB variable region was done with the immunoSEQ hsTCRB v3.0 assay at survey level resolution. In TCRdb, the immuneACCESS table is reduced to in-frame sequences with V and J assigned. These tables do not hold every clone; where another copy was compared, an unresolved V gene accounts for under half, and the others remain unexplained. For this sample the table gives fewer than 30,000 clones, of which around 80% were detected only once. In total, the top ten clones hold under 7% of the sample. The specimen was unsorted PBMCs, collected 1.1 years before starting antiretroviral therapy. Every receptor here comes from a woman between 25 and 40 years old with HIV.

The chain carries TRBV29-1 and TRBJ1-1, with TRBD1 identical over 7 bases. J gave up 5 bases and V 0 bases, and 6 bases lay outside the gene matches. The CDR3 consists of 14 residues. Germline V CDR1 and CDR2: SQVTM, ANQGSEA. Here the CDR3 reads CSVEDPQGRTEAFF. The CDR3, as DNA: TGCAGCGTTGAAGACCCACAGGGGAGGACTGAAGCTTTCTTT.

This chain connects TRBV30 to TRBJ1-4; no clear D gene. The germline V gene encodes CDR1 GTSNPN and CDR2 SVGIG (reference sequence). The CDR3 is 11 amino acids. V was cut by 8 bases and J by 5 bases, with 9 bases left in between. CDR3 residues: CASQENEKLFF. The CDR3 nucleotides read TGTGCCAGCCAGGAGAATGAAAAACTGTTTTTT.

The chain couples TRBV30 to TRBJ1-2; D is unclear. This CDR3 has 11 amino acids. V shed 2 bases and J shed 10 bases, with 11 bases lying between them. The germline gives CDR1 GTSNPN, CDR2 SVGIG (reference sequence). CDR3 in DNA: TGTGCCTGGAGTCCGCTATCGGACTACACCTTC. It yields the protein CAWSPLSDYTF. The full variable domain, with the rest looked up from reference TRBV30 and TRBJ1-2, is SQTIHQWPATLVQPVGSPLSLECTVEGTSNPNLYWYRQAAGRGLQLLFYSVGIGQISSEVPQNLSASRPQDRQFILSSKKLLLSDSGFYLCAWSPLSDYTFGSGTRLTVV.

This clone was seen more than once but under ten times. This chain joins TRBV28 and TRBJ1-6; 8 nucleotides match TRBD1. Germline assignment: CDR1 MDHEN and CDR2 SYDVKM. The CDR3 spans 14 residues. V lost 6 bases to trimming and J lost 9 bases; unmatched junction nucleotides: 7. Here the CDR3 reads CASSPGGIGSPLHF. CDR3 nucleotides: TGTGCCAGCAGCCCAGGGGGCATTGGTTCACCCCTCCACTTT.

The rearrangement links TRBV7-2 to TRBJ1-4; D not certain. CDR1 is SGHTA and CDR2 is FQGNSA in the germline V gene. The germline V and J ends were trimmed by 4 bases and 6 bases, with 12 bases remaining between them. CDR3 length: 14 amino acids. This chain's CDR3 is CASSYSRADEKLFF. The DNA for the CDR3 is TGTGCCAGCAGCTATTCAAGGGCGGATGAAAAACTGTTTTTT. Full variable domain (outside the CDR3, taken from reference TRBV7-2 and TRBJ1-4): GAGVSQSPSNKVTEKGKDVELRCDPISGHTALYWYRQSLGQGLEFLIYFQGNSAPDKSGLPSDRFSAERTGGSVSTLTIQRTQQEDSAVYLCASSYSRADEKLFFGSGTQLSVL.

The chain uses TRBV5-5 and TRBJ1-3, with 9 nucleotides matching TRBD1. Germline V CDR1 and CDR2: SGHKS, YYEKEE (reference sequence). J was trimmed by 3 bases and V by 2 bases; bases with no gene match: 6. This CDR3 comprises 16 residues. For the CDR3, the DNA is TGTGCCAGCAGCTTCGGGACAGGGTCACTTGGAAACACCATATATTTT. Residues: CASSFGTGSLGNTIYF. Supplemented by reference TRBV5-5 and TRBJ1-3, the full variable domain reads DAGVTQSPTHLIKTRGQQVTLRCSPISGHKSVSWYQQVLGQGPQFIFQYYEKEERGRGNFPDRFSARQFPNYSSELNVNALLLGDSALYLCASSFGTGSLGNTIYFGEGSWLTVV.

The rearrangement links TRBV5-1 to TRBJ1-2, with D perhaps TRBD1 (6 bases). V was shortened by 4 bases and J by 9 bases, with 19 bases between the two germline ends. Germline CDR1 SGHRS, CDR2 YFSETQ. The CDR3 is 14 amino acids. In DNA form, the CDR3 reads TGCGCCAGCAGCGACGACAGGAGCTTAGGTAGCTACACCTTC. Its translation is CASSDDRSLGSYTF. The full variable domain, with the rest looked up from reference TRBV5-1 and TRBJ1-2, is KAGVTQTPRYLIKTRGQQVTLSCSPISGHRSVSWYQQTPGQGLQFLFEYFSETQRNKGNFPGRFSGRQFSNSRSEMNVSTLELGDSALYLCASSDDRSLGSYTFGSGTRLTVV.

J is TRBJ2-3 and V is TRBV5-1; D is unclear. The ends were cut back, 1 base at V and 0 bases at J, with 3 bases in the middle. Germline assignment: CDR1 SGHRS and CDR2 YFSETQ. CDR3 length equals 13 residues. The CDR3 region is CASSLWSTDTQYF. CDR3 sequence (DNA): TGCGCCAGCAGCTTGTGGAGCACAGATACGCAGTATTTT.

The CDR3 nucleotides read TGTGCCAGCAGAACCGGGACATTCCAGCATTTT. It specifies CASRTGTFQHF. V gene TRBV2 combines with J gene TRBJ1-5; the D gene is possibly TRBD1 (6 bases). From germline, CDR1 is SNHLY and CDR2 FYNNEI. This CDR3 is built from 11 residues. The V end lost 6 bases, the J end lost 12 bases, and 12 bases lay between the germline ends.

CDR3 amino acids: CASSLPGWGAFF. The DNA for the CDR3 is TGTGCCAGCAGTTTACCAGGGTGGGGAGCTTTCTTT. This chain uses TRBV28 with TRBJ1-1; a weak D match, TRBD1 (5 bases). The CDR3 has 12 residues. V shed 2 bases and J shed 10 bases, with 11 bases lying between them. CDR1 and CDR2 from the germline V gene are MDHEN and SYDVKM.

The chain couples TRBV19 to TRBJ2-1, with 12 bases fitting TRBD2. There are 14 residues in the CDR3. CDR1 is LNHDA, CDR2 SQIVND, per germline (reference sequence). The V and J ends lost 2 bases and 7 bases, in that order; junction bases with no gene match: 0. CDR3 amino acids: CASSILAGGNEQFF. The CDR3 region has the DNA TGTGCCAGTAGTATACTAGCGGGGGGGAATGAGCAGTTCTTC.

The gene calls are TRBV9 and TRBJ2-1; 9 positions match TRBD2. The V gene's germline CDR1 is SGDLS and CDR2 YYNGEE. Trimming took 3 bases from V and 5 from J; bases not matched to a gene: 9. The length of the CDR3 is 16 residues. The CDR3 sequence: CASSARGGLLNNEQFF. CDR3 nucleotide sequence: TGTGCCAGCAGCGCGCGGGGGGGGCTTTTGAACAATGAGCAGTTCTTC.

The V gene is TRBV28, the J gene TRBJ1-3; a weak D match, TRBD1 (6 bases). The CDR3 is 15 residues long. Germline CDR1 reads MDHEN; CDR2 reads SYDVKM. V was cut by 6 bases and J by 4 bases, with 16 bases left in between. In DNA, the CDR3 is TGTGCCAGCAGCCCTCACGGGGGGCTGGGAAACACCATATATTTT. It yields the protein CASSPHGGLGNTIYF.

In its sample, this clone was seen once. This rearrangement joins TRBV2 to TRBJ2-1; no clear D gene. This CDR3 spans 14 amino acids. V lost 0 bases and J lost 5, with 8 bases in between. CDR1 SNHLY and CDR2 FYNNEI come from the germline V gene. In DNA, the CDR3 is TGTGCCAGCAGTGAAGCTAGGAGAAACAATGAGCAGTTCTTC. This translates into CASSEARRNNEQFF.

The chain links TRBV4-1 to TRBJ2-5, with D perhaps matching TRBD2 (5 bases). The germline V and J ends were trimmed by 2 bases and 5 bases, with 9 bases remaining between them. The CDR3 contains 13 residues. CDR1 MGHRA and CDR2 YSYEKL come from the germline V gene. The CDR3 is CASSQTRIETQYF. The CDR3 nucleotides read TGCGCCAGCAGCCAAACTAGGATCGAGACCCAGTACTTC.

The J gene is TRBJ2-1, the V gene TRBV19; D remains unclear. The CDR3 is made up of 16 amino acids. V lost 5 bases and J lost 5, with 19 bases in between. Germline CDR1 is LNHDA and CDR2 is SQIVND (reference sequence). The CDR3 loop reads CASSQRAFHPHNEQFF. For the CDR3, the DNA is TGTGCCAGTAGTCAAAGAGCCTTTCACCCGCACAATGAGCAGTTCTTC. Supplemented by reference TRBV19 and TRBJ2-1, the full variable domain reads DGGITQSPKYLFRKEGQNVTLSCEQNLNHDAMYWYRQDPGQGLRLIYYSQIVNDFQKGDIAEGYSVSREKKESFPLTVTSAQKNPTAFYLCASSQRAFHPHNEQFFGPGTRLTVL.

The rearrangement uses TRBV28 and TRBJ2-2; D might be TRBD1 or TRBD2, each matching 5 bases. Germline V gene data show CDR1 as MDHEN and CDR2 as SYDVKM. The CDR3 consists of 17 residues. V gave up 6 bases and J gave up 0 bases, with 17 bases separating them. CDR3 sequence: CASSPDFGTANTGELFF. The DNA for the CDR3 is TGTGCCAGCAGCCCCGACTTCGGGACGGCGAACACCGGGGAGCTGTTTTTT.

CDR3 sequence reads: CASSSTRTVAQYF. The CDR3, as DNA: TGTGCCAGCAGCTCAACTAGAACGGTTGCGCAGTATTTT. The chain couples TRBV7-2 to TRBJ2-3; D possibly corresponds to TRBD2 (5 bases). The germline V gene has CDR1 SGHTA and CDR2 FQGNSA. Trimming pared 4 bases from V and 10 bases from J, leaving 15 bases between. CDR3 length: 13 amino acids.

This clone was recorded only once. The chain carries TRBV5-5 and TRBJ2-7, with D unclear. V lost 2 bases to trimming and J lost 5 bases, with 14 bases between them. This CDR3 has 14 amino acids. The germline V gene encodes CDR1 SGHKS and CDR2 YYEKEE (reference sequence). CDR3 in DNA: TGTGCCAGCAGCTTCTCCAAGTTTGGGAACGAGCAGTACTTC. Its translation: CASSFSKFGNEQYF.

The sample holds a few counts of this clone. This chain joins TRBV19 and TRBJ1-1; D might be TRBD1 (5 bases). The CDR3 contains 16 residues. In germline, CDR1 is LNHDA, CDR2 SQIVND (reference sequence). V lost 5 bases and J lost 4, with 20 bases in between. This chain's CDR3 is CASSFGGRLRGTEAFF. The CDR3 DNA follows: TGTGCCAGTAGTTTTGGGGGACGTCTTCGGGGCACTGAAGCTTTCTTT.

In the case of this clone: The germline gene is not matched at one end of the junction; a read error may be the cause. Here the CDR3 reads CASSAFPGTGLSVANVLTF. The CDR3 DNA reads TGTGCCAGCAGTGCTTTCCCCGGGACAGGTCTTTCTGTGGCCAACGTCCTGACTTTC. The V and J genes are TRBV6-1 and TRBJ2-6; 8 bases line up with TRBD1. Germline CDR1 is MNHNS and CDR2 is SASEGT. The CDR3 spans 19 residues.

The V call is TRBV2, the J call TRBJ2-5; D is perhaps TRBD2 (6 bases). Germline values: CDR1 SNHLY, CDR2 FYNNEI. Trimming removed 4 bases from V and 5 bases from J, with 26 bases in between. The CDR3 is 18 residues long. The CDR3 spells CASSAPGGATKMLETQYF. DNA for the CDR3: TGTGCCAGCAGTGCCCCTGGCGGGGCGACTAAAATGCTTGAGACCCAGTACTTC. Combining the CDR3 with reference TRBV2 and TRBJ2-5 gives the whole variable domain EPEVTQTPSHQVTQMGQEVILRCVPISNHLYFYWYRQILGQKVEFLVSFYNNEISEKSEIFDDQFSVERPDGSNFTLKIRSTKLEDSAMYFCASSAPGGATKMLETQYFGPGTRLLVL.